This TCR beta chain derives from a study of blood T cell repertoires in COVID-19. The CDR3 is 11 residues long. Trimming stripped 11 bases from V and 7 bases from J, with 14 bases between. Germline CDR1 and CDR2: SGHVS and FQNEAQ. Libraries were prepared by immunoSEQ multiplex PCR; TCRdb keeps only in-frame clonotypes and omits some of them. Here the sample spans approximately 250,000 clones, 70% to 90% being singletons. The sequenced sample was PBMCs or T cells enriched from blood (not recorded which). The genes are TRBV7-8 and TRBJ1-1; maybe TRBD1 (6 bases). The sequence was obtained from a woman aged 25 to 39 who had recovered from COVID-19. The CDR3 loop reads CAARGAGEAFF. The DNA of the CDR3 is TGTGCCGCCCGGGGGGCCGGTGAAGCTTTCTTT. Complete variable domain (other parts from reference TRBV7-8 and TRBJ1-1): GAGVSQSPRYKVAKRGQDVALRCDPISGHVSLFWYQQALGQGPEFLTYFQNEAQLDKSGLPSDRFFAERPEGSVSTLKIQRTQQEDSAVYLCAARGAGEAFFGQGTRLTVV.